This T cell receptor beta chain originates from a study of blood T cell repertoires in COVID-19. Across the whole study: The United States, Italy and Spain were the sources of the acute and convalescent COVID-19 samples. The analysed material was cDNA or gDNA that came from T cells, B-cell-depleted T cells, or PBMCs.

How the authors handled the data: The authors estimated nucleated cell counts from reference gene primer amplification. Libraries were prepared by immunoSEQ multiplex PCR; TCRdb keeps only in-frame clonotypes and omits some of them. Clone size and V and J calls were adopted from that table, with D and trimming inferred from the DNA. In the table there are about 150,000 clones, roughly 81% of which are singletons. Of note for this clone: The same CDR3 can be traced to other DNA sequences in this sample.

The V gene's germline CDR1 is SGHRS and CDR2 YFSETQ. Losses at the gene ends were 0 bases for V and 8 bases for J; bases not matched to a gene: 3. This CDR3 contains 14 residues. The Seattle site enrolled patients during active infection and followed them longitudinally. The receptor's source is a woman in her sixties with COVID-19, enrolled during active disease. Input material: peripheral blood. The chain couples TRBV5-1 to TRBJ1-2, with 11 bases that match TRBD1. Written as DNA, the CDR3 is TGCGCCAGCAGCTTGGCGGGGACAGGGGGGGGCTACACCTTC. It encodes CASSLAGTGGGYTF.